A single TCR beta chain is shown here with its context. Its antigen is currently unknown. The data belong to a study of cytomegalovirus exposure and HLA in healthy donors. Study summary: The Caucasian-associated ancestry cluster contained around four fifths of the approximately 400 genotyped donors. Whole-study results and caveats: For most TCR beta V segments, an earlier analysis put the productive rate at about 87% or about 30% of the time. One later analysis reportedly identified an Asian-associated ancestry cluster that showed fewer N-insertions than the roughly 600-donor mean. Researchers counted around 150 TCR beta chains as cytomegalovirus-associated.

With 4 bases clipped from V and 7 bases from J, the junction kept 4 bases outside the gene matches. The CDR3 has 14 residues. Germline-derived CDR1 and CDR2 are SGHRS and YFSETQ. 13 Jbeta primers and 60 Vbeta primers were used for the PCR. Profiling relied on immunoSEQ multiplex PCR, and the TCRdb table lists in-frame clones only, not all of them. Seen in this sample are some 120,000 clones; the ten most common clones hold around 2.4%. The rearrangement links TRBV5-1 to TRBJ2-3; 12 bases map to TRBD1. The source material was PBMCs. This sequence was found in a man in his forties in good health and CMV-seronegative. This CDR3 is CASSLGQGAYTQYF. The CDR3 DNA reads as TGCGCCAGCAGCCTGGGACAGGGGGCGTATACGCAGTATTTT.